This TCR beta chain comes out of a study of technical replicates of blood from a few donors. Trimming cost V 6 bases and J 3 bases; bases outside gene matches: 10. The CDR3 has 15 amino acids. Germline loops: CDR1 SGHAT, CDR2 FQNNGV. Method: immunoSEQ multiplex PCR; TCRdb's copy keeps in-frame clones and lacks some. The sample has 83,000 or so clones; approximately 90% are singletons. The sequence came from a human donor in good health. The sequencing sample was made of T cells isolated from PBMCs. The chain joins TRBV11-2 to TRBJ2-7; TRBD1 aligns across 8 bases. CDR3 coding DNA: TGTGCCAGCAGAGCATCCGGGACAGGTTTCTACGAGCAGTACTTC. As protein: CASRASGTGFYEQYF.